Shown below are 18 T cell receptor beta chains from a single sample sequenced in a study of T cells in Graves' hyperthyroidism and ophthalmopathy. It was RNA transcripts that yielded the amplified TCR beta CDR3 regions. RT-PCR in the first round (using the HTBI primer set) targeted the TCR CDR3. TCRdb processed the multiplex PCR reads anew with MiXCR; each CDR3 protein has one entry. In the table there are about half a million distinct CDR3 sequences, about 24% of which are singletons. Sequencing was carried out using blood. These receptors came from a woman in her thirties with Graves' ophthalmopathy.

This clonotype was detected ten times or more. CDR3 amino acids: CASSRSGTGREQYF. CDR3 sequence (DNA): TGTGCCAGCAGCAGATCCGGGACAGGGAGGGAGCAGTACTTC. The V gene is TRBV28, the J gene TRBJ2-7; 9 bases are a match to TRBD1. From germline, CDR1 is MDHEN and CDR2 SYDVKM. The V segment lost 6 bases and the J segment 7 bases; nucleotides outside the gene matches: 10. This CDR3 comprises 14 residues. Drawing the rest from reference TRBV28 and TRBJ2-7, the complete variable domain is DVKVTQSSRYLVKRTGEKVFLECVQDMDHENMFWYRQDPGLGLRLIYFSYDVKMKEKGDIPEGYSVSREKKERFSLILESASTNQTSMYLCASSRSGTGREQYFGPGTRLTVT.

At least ten counts were recorded for this clonotype. The chain employs TRBV28 and TRBJ1-5; D call uncertain. The CDR3 covers 12 residues. V lost 7 bases, J lost 9 bases, and 13 bases lay in between. Germline V lookup: CDR1 MDHEN, CDR2 SYDVKM. The CDR3 loop is CASTKESVPQHF. The CDR3 nucleotides read TGTGCCAGCACTAAAGAGTCTGTGCCCCAGCATTTT.

The chain couples TRBV12-3 or TRBV12-4 to TRBJ2-7; a weak D match, TRBD1 (5 bases). Trimming pared 5 bases from V and 7 bases from J, leaving 9 bases between. This CDR3 region has 11 residues. The CDR3 spells CASSPNREQYF. The CDR3 coding sequence is TGTGCCAGCAGTCCAAACAGGGAGCAGTACTTC.

In the case of this clonotype: One end of the junction fails to match germline, which may point to a read error. The chain links TRBV27 to TRBJ1-2; D gene ambiguous. The CDR3 is made up of 14 amino acids. CDR1 and CDR2 from the germline V gene are MNHEY and SMNVEV (reference sequence). The CDR3 loop is CASSPRIDNYGYTF. In nucleotides, the CDR3 is TGTGCCAGCAGTCCCCGGATAGATAACTATGGTTACACCTTC.

This clonotype has at least ten counts. The chain couples TRBV20-1 to TRBJ1-1, with TRBD1 identical over 7 bases. CDR1 DFQATT and CDR2 SNEGSKA come from the germline V gene (reference sequence). Germline trimming cut 4 bases from V and 1 base from J; bases unmatched to any gene: 6. This CDR3 has 14 residues. The CDR3 DNA is TGCAGTGCTAACCACAGGGGATGGAACACTGAAGCTTTCTTT. Its translation is CSANHRGWNTEAFF.

The rearrangement joins TRBV27 to TRBJ2-7; TRBD1 is a possible D gene (5 bases). This CDR3 is 14 amino acids long. Trimming cost V 4 bases and J 4 bases, with 14 bases left between them. CDR1 is MNHEY, CDR2 SMNVEV, per germline (reference sequence). The CDR3 sequence is CASSSGRDFYEQYF. In DNA, the CDR3 is TGTGCCAGCAGTTCGGGCAGGGATTTTTACGAGCAGTACTTC.

This clonotype was recorded many times. The gene calls are TRBV6-2 or TRBV6-3 and TRBJ1-1; tentative D call: TRBD1 (5 bases). V was trimmed by 8 bases and J by 4 bases, leaving 23 bases between them. This CDR3 comprises 16 residues. Germline assignment: CDR1 MNHEY and CDR2 SVGEGT. The chain's CDR3 is CASRPYRNLGGTEAFF. CDR3 nucleotide sequence: TGTGCCAGCCGACCGTACCGAAACCTCGGGGGCACTGAAGCTTTCTTT.

This clonotype was seen repeatedly, ten times or more. This chain uses TRBV19 with TRBJ1-1, with 8 bases matching TRBD1. The length of the CDR3 is 14 residues. Trimming removed 3 bases from V and 5 bases from J; junction bases left unmatched: 5. Per the germline V gene, CDR1 is LNHDA and CDR2 is SQIVND (reference sequence). The CDR3 bases are TGTGCCAGTAGTATGGGCAGGGGGCTGACTGAAGCTTTCTTT. Translating gives CASSMGRGLTEAFF.

This clonotype was observed many times. The CDR3 region has the DNA TGTGCCAGCAGCCTGGACAGCAGTACCCCTCGGTATGGCTACACCTTC. It translates to CASSLDSSTPRYGYTF. The V and J genes are TRBV11-1 and TRBJ1-2, with D possibly matching TRBD1 (6 bases). The CDR3 loop spans 16 amino acids. V lost 5 bases and J 5 bases, leaving 21 bases between the germline ends. Germline V CDR1 and CDR2: SGHAT, FQDESV (reference sequence).

This clonotype appeared many times. This chain uses TRBV5-1 with TRBJ2-7, with D possibly matching TRBD1 (6 bases). With 0 bases removed from V and 2 bases from J, the gap between germline ends came to 12 bases. Germline CDR1 reads SGHRS; CDR2 reads YFSETQ. This CDR3 has 15 amino acids. The CDR3 protein is CASSLAGGAPYEQYF. In DNA form, the CDR3 reads TGCGCCAGCAGCTTGGCTGGGGGCGCGCCCTACGAGCAGTACTTC.

This clonotype was seen repeatedly, ten times or more. The V call is TRBV6-2 or TRBV6-3, the J call TRBJ1-2; D remains unclear. This CDR3 region has 14 residues. Deletions cut 6 bases from V and 4 bases from J, with 15 bases between. Germline CDR1 and CDR2: MNHEY and SVGEGT. The CDR3 nucleotides are TGTGCCAGCAGGGGAAGCGGAACGAGCTATGGCTACACCTTC. It is translated as CASRGSGTSYGYTF.

This clonotype occurred many times. The chain combines TRBV6-1 with TRBJ2-2; 7 bases match TRBD1. The CDR3 totals 15 residues. The V gene's germline CDR1 is MNHNS and CDR2 SASEGT. V shed 8 bases and J 0 bases; nucleotides not matched to a gene: 6. CDR3 DNA: TGTGCCAGCCTTGACAGGGCGGCGAACACCGGGGAGCTGTTTTTT. Its translation is CASLDRAANTGELFF.

The V gene is TRBV6-5, the J gene TRBJ1-1; D is possibly TRBD1 (5 bases). In germline, CDR1 is MNHEY, CDR2 SVGAGI. V lost 4 bases, J lost 3 bases, and 15 bases lay in between. This CDR3 region has 15 residues. CDR3 DNA sequence: TGTGCCAGCAGTTCACCCCCGGGGACCCACACTGAAGCTTTCTTT. As protein: CASSSPPGTHTEAFF.

In its sample, this clonotype was seen many times. The V gene is TRBV7-2, the J gene TRBJ1-5; a weak D match, TRBD1 (5 bases). Trimming shortened V by 5 bases and J by 4 bases, and 12 bases separated the two germline ends. The germline gives CDR1 SGHTA, CDR2 FQGNSA. This CDR3 contains 14 residues. CDR3 in DNA: TGTGCCAGCAGCCCCGGGGCCCTGAATCAGCCCCAGCATTTT. This encodes CASSPGALNQPQHF.

This chain joins TRBV6-1 and TRBJ2-7; no definite D call. Germline loops: CDR1 MNHNS, CDR2 SASEGT. CDR3 size: 12 residues. Trimming took off 4 bases at V and 7 bases at J, with 11 bases between the two ends. Here the CDR3 reads CASSVYLREQYF. The CDR3 DNA follows: TGTGCCAGCAGTGTATACCTACGAGAGCAGTACTTC.

This chain uses TRBV28 with TRBJ1-2; tentative D call: TRBD1 (5 bases). The CDR3 is 12 amino acids. The V gene lost 6 bases and the J gene lost 11 bases, with 16 bases spanning the gap. Germline lookup yields CDR1 MDHEN and CDR2 SYDVKM. CDR3 nucleotides: TGTGCCAGCAGAAGTCCAGGGATGCGGTACACCTTC. Translation: CASRSPGMRYTF.

This clonotype was observed at least ten times. The chain uses TRBV19 and TRBJ1-5; D not certain. Germline loops: CDR1 LNHDA, CDR2 SQIVND (reference sequence). The CDR3 loop spans 17 amino acids. Trimming took off 3 bases at V and 6 bases at J, with 21 bases between the two ends. The CDR3 region has the DNA TGTGCCAGTAGTATGGTCCAGGTTTTTAGTCCCGGTCAGCCCCAGCATTTT. It specifies CASSMVQVFSPGQPQHF.

Worth noting for this clonotype: Being one base from a much bigger clone, this may be a read error. This sequence joins TRBV15 and TRBJ1-2, with 9 positions matching TRBD1. The germline V gene encodes CDR1 LNHNV and CDR2 YYDKDF (reference sequence). The CDR3 contains 15 residues. V lost 2 bases to trimming and J lost 13 bases; unmatched junction nucleotides: 14. The CDR3 region has the DNA TGTGCCACCAGCAGAACCCCCGGGACAGGGAGCAGCTTCACCTTC. This codes for CATSRTPGTGSSFTF.